This TCR beta chain was profiled in a study of beta chain features in type 1 diabetes. The CDR3 runs 14 residues. CDR1 is SGHRS, CDR2 YFSETQ, per germline. Trimming removed 2 bases at V and 3 bases at J, with 11 bases between. Of note for this clone: Its antigen is still unknown.

Findings of the study overall: A pattern of fewer insertions and more deletions at VDJ junctions was seen in type 1 diabetes patients.

Reverse transcription of all isolated RNA meant that expressed TCRB transcripts were sequenced. About 3.7 million reads per sample were averaged for naive, central memory and regulatory samples. The assay was immunoSEQ multiplex PCR, and TCRdb's table has in-frame clones only and misses some. The table includes 120,000 to 150,000 clones, roughly 48% detected once. This receptor was obtained from a man younger than 30 in good health. The V and J genes are TRBV5-1 and TRBJ1-2, with D unclear. Sequencing input: Tregs from blood. This chain's CDR3 is CASSFAGRDYGYTF. The CDR3 nucleotides are TGCGCCAGCAGCTTTGCTGGGCGGGACTATGGCTACACCTTC.